This record looks at one T cell receptor beta chain sequence and its context. Its specificity is unknown. This entry is derived from a study of Ad26.COV2.S vaccination and SARS-CoV-2 variants. Findings and caveats of the study: People who got the vaccine had more spike-specific TCR breadth than people who got placebo. Participants given vaccine showed non-spike TCR breadth similar to that of placebo recipients. It is possible that the TCR breadth and depth analyses underestimated the total T cell responses.

The treatment here: some 19 received Ad26.COV2.S at low or high dose, single or two shots; roughly five received placebo; per-sample allocation not given. The samples date from day 63 after the first vaccine or placebo injection. Sequencing was performed with immunoSEQ multiplex PCR; in TCRdb, only in-frame clones are kept and a portion is missing. The sample includes about 680,000 clones, more than 70% of them seen just once. Looked up from germline, CDR1 is MNHNS and CDR2 is SASEGT. With V trimmed by 4 bases and J by 4 bases, 9 bases remained unmatched. This CDR3 spans 16 amino acids. The TCR originated in a person between 18 and 65 years old who received the Ad26.COV2.S COVID-19 vaccine or a placebo. The specimen was peripheral blood, collected in a trial of Ad26.COV2.S vaccine versus placebo. The J gene is TRBJ2-1, the V gene TRBV6-1; TRBD2 matches 8 bases. The CDR3 sequence: CASSVGTSGRYNEQFF. The CDR3 region has the DNA TGTGCCAGCAGTGTCGGAACTAGCGGAAGATACAATGAGCAGTTCTTC.